This is a list of T cell receptor beta chains from one sample in a study of cytomegalovirus exposure and HLA in healthy donors. Only in-frame clones appear in the TCRdb table, and some are missing; sequencing was by immunoSEQ multiplex PCR. The sample lists under 130,000 clones, 60% to 85% occurring once. The source material was PBMCs. The receptor set was obtained from a man over 45 in good health and CMV-seropositive. Each CDR3 is given with its conserved first and last residue.

j_call: TRBJ2-7; v_call: TRBV7-9; cdr3_length: 13; cdr3_aa: CASSASGGYEQYF
j_call: TRBJ2-7; v_call: TRBV7-6; cdr3_length: 16; cdr3_aa: CASSLSSGLAASEQYF
j_call: TRBJ2-3; v_call: TRBV7-6; cdr3_length: 13; cdr3_aa: CASSLDRADTQYF
j_call: TRBJ2-3; v_call: TRBV7-2; cdr3_length: 18; cdr3_aa: CASSLSPQGSRPIDTQYF
j_call: TRBJ2-1; v_call: TRBV6-1; cdr3_length: 16; cdr3_aa: CASSEGFGGGYNEQFF
j_call: TRBJ2-1; v_call: TRBV6-6; cdr3_length: 15; cdr3_aa: CASSYGGSIYNEQFF
j_call: TRBJ1-1; v_call: TRBV6-5; cdr3_length: 15; cdr3_aa: CASSLAPGQGTEAFF
j_call: TRBJ2-5; v_call: TRBV2; cdr3_length: 14; cdr3_aa: CASSRRSEGETQYF
j_call: TRBJ2-6; v_call: TRBV5-4; cdr3_length: 15; cdr3_aa: CASSQVGAGANVLTF
j_call: TRBJ2-2; v_call: TRBV7-3; cdr3_length: 16; cdr3_aa: CASSDYGALNTGELFF
j_call: TRBJ2-5; v_call: TRBV7-2; cdr3_length: 14; cdr3_aa: CASRGGGFGETQYF
j_call: TRBJ2-7; v_call: TRBV14; cdr3_length: 13; cdr3_aa: CASSRGGFIEQYF
j_call: TRBJ1-2; v_call: TRBV28; cdr3_length: 15; cdr3_aa: CASSSPGQGENGYTF
j_call: TRBJ2-7; v_call: TRBV11-2; cdr3_length: 15; cdr3_aa: CASSLERDSYYEQYF
j_call: TRBJ2-1; v_call: TRBV2; cdr3_length: 15; cdr3_aa: CASRAPSMSYNEQFF
j_call: TRBJ1-5; v_call: TRBV30; cdr3_length: 13; cdr3_aa: CAWSSGAGQPQHF
j_call: TRBJ1-2; v_call: TRBV20-1; cdr3_length: 11; cdr3_aa: CSASGVGGYTF
j_call: TRBJ2-3; v_call: TRBV28; cdr3_length: 16; cdr3_aa: CASNRLAGGIEDTQYF
j_call: TRBJ2-1; v_call: TRBV6-1; cdr3_length: 17; cdr3_aa: CASSEGILAVSYNEQFF
j_call: TRBJ1-4; v_call: TRBV6-1; cdr3_length: 15; cdr3_aa: CASGQRQGVSQKLFF
j_call: TRBJ2-1; v_call: TRBV7-8; cdr3_length: 18; cdr3_aa: CASRGQGTSGVSYNEQFF
j_call: TRBJ2-2; v_call: TRBV2; cdr3_length: 15; cdr3_aa: CASSGLAGGPGELFF
j_call: TRBJ2-7; v_call: TRBV7-2; cdr3_length: 15; cdr3_aa: CASSLGAGFSYEQYF
j_call: TRBJ1-4; v_call: TRBV10-3; cdr3_length: 14; cdr3_aa: CAISAGQGGEKLFF
j_call: TRBJ2-5; v_call: TRBV30; cdr3_length: 13; cdr3_aa: CAWNWDSQETQYF
j_call: TRBJ2-1; v_call: TRBV7-8; cdr3_length: 15; cdr3_aa: CASSLSGTSGRWQFF
j_call: TRBJ1-3; v_call: TRBV6-6; cdr3_length: 16; cdr3_aa: CASSSPQGARGNTIYF